This T cell receptor (beta chain) was recorded in a study of shared T cell receptors in the human thymus. Method: immunoSEQ multiplex PCR; TCRdb's copy keeps in-frame clones and lacks some. The repertoire holds 450,000 to 650,000 clones, about four fifths seen once, with more than 0.01% in the top ten. This clone was seen only once. V shed 8 bases, J shed 0 bases, and the junction held 5 bases outside the gene matches. CDR1 MNHNS and CDR2 SASEGT come from the germline V gene. The CDR3 loop spans 15 amino acids. This same sample was also part of a study on human thymus T cells. That investigation notes: Apparent bias marked the V and J gene usage of thymic and blood repertoires. Highly overlapping thymic repertoires in unrelated individuals were reported by related research.

The sample was thymocytes. The chain links TRBV6-1 to TRBJ2-5, with TRBD2 identical over 11 bases. The sequence derives from a boy younger than two with a congenital heart defect. In nucleotides, the CDR3 is TGTGCCAGCCGCCCTAGCGGGAGGAACCAAGAGACCCAGTACTTC. Translated: CASRPSGRNQETQYF.